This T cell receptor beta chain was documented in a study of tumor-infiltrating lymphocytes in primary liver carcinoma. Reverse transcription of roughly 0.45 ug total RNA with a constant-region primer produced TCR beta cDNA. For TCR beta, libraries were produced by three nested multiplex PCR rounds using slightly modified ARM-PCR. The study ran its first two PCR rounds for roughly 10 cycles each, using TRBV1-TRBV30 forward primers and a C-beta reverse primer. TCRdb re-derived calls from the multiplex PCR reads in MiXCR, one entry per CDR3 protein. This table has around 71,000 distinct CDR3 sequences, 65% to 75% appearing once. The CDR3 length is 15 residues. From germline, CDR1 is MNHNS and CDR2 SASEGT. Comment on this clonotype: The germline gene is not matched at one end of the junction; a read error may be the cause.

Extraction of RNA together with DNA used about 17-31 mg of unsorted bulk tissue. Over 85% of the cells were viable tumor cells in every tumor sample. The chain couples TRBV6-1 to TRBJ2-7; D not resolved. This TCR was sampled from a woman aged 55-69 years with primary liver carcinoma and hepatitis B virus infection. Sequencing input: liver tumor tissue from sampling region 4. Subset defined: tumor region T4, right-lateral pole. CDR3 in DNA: TGTGCCAGCAGTGAACTCAGCAGATCCTCCTACGAGCAGTATTTC. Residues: CASSELSRSSYEQYF.